The clone carrying this T cell receptor beta chain was recorded only once. The target antigen is unknown. This record comes from a study of a mutant IDH1 vaccine in newly diagnosed glioma. Study-wide context: Patients began vaccination 4-6 weeks after radiotherapy alone, or with temozolomide cycles.

Time point of the sample: week 35, safety follow-up. In the vaccine, a single dose held 300 ug of the mutant IDH1 20-mer peptide, along with topical imiquimod. Each astrocytoma in the donors was new, WHO grade 3 or 4, IDH1-mutant and ATRX-lost. This CDR3 spans 16 amino acids. Trimming shortened V by 1 base and J by 0 bases, and 11 bases separated the two germline ends. Germline V gene sequence: CDR1 SGHRS, CDR2 YFSETQ. Here immunoSEQ multiplex PCR was the method, and the copy in TCRdb shows in-frame clones only, minus some. In the table there are roughly 52,000 clones, roughly 84% of which are singletons.

The rearrangement links TRBV5-1 to TRBJ1-3; maybe TRBD1 (6 bases). This TCR derives from a woman between 18 and 29 years old with glioma. The sample consisted of PBMCs, taken from a glioma patient whose treatment included an IDH1 peptide vaccine. The CDR3 nucleotides are TGCGCCAGCAGCTTGTCAACAGGGCTCTCTGGAAACACCATATATTTT. Translating gives CASSLSTGLSGNTIYF. Combining the CDR3 with reference TRBV5-1 and TRBJ1-3 gives the whole variable domain KAGVTQTPRYLIKTRGQQVTLSCSPISGHRSVSWYQQTPGQGLQFLFEYFSETQRNKGNFPGRFSGRQFSNSRSEMNVSTLELGDSALYLCASSLSTGLSGNTIYFGEGSWLTVV.